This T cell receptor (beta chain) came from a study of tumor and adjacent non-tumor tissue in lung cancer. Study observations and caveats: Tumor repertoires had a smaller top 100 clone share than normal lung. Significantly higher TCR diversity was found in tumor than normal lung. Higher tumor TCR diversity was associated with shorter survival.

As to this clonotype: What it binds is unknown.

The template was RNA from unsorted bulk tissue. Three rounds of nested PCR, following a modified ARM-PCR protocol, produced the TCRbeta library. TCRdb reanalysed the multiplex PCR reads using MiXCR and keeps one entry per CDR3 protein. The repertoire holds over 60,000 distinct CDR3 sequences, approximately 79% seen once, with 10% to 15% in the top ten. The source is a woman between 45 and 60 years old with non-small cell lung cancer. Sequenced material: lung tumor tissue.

CDR3: CASSISRGFFNEQFF. In DNA form, the CDR3 reads TGTGCCAGCAGTATTTCCAGGGGCTTCTTCAATGAGCAGTTCTTC. The V gene is TRBV6-2 or TRBV6-3, the J gene TRBJ2-1; a weak D match, TRBD1 (6 bases). Trimming removed 5 bases at V and 6 bases at J, with 17 bases between. Germline-derived CDR1 and CDR2 are MNHEY and SVGEGT. The CDR3 is made up of 15 amino acids.